The 20 T cell receptor beta chains reported below all come from one sample, sequenced in a study of blood T cell repertoires in COVID-19. Data came from immunoSEQ multiplex PCR; TCRdb stores just in-frame clones and leaves some out. The sample gives over 400,000 clones, approximately 83% of which show up once; 3% to 3.5% is in the top ten. The specimen sequenced was peripheral blood. Every receptor here comes from a human donor in a cohort sampled during active COVID-19.

Remarks on this clone: At the DNA level, this CDR3 is encoded by other sequences in the same sample as well. This chain uses TRBV9 with TRBJ2-1; possible D gene TRBD2, 5 bases. Per germline, CDR1 SGDLS and CDR2 YYNGEE. V lost 4 bases to trimming and J lost 3 bases, with 14 bases between them. The CDR3 totals 15 residues. CDR3 loop: CASSPRTGDYNEQFF. CDR3 coding DNA: TGTGCCAGCAGCCCGCGGACCGGGGACTACAATGAGCAGTTCTTC.

The chain joins TRBV9 to TRBJ2-3, with TRBD2 matching 9 bases. V shed 0 bases and J 3 bases; nucleotides not matched to a gene: 5. Germline V gene sequence: CDR1 SGDLS, CDR2 YYNGEE. There are 16 residues in the CDR3. This CDR3 reads CASSVGGGRGTDTQYF. CDR3 DNA sequence: TGTGCCAGCAGCGTAGGAGGCGGGAGGGGGACAGATACGCAGTATTTT.

The CDR3 DNA follows: TGTGCCAGCAGCAACCGCAGGGGCTCTGGAAACACCATATATTTT. Translating gives CASSNRRGSGNTIYF. The chain is built from TRBV9 and TRBJ1-3; D is perhaps TRBD1 (6 bases). Trimming left V 4 bases short and J 0 bases short, with 11 bases between. The germline gives CDR1 SGDLS, CDR2 YYNGEE. This CDR3 region has 15 residues.

This clone appeared a few times. The rearrangement uses TRBV7-9 and TRBJ2-3, with 9 bases identical to TRBD2. The V gene end was trimmed by 6 bases and the J gene end by 3 bases; junction bases not matched to a gene: 4. The germline V gene encodes CDR1 SEHNR and CDR2 FQNEAQ (reference sequence). The CDR3 is made up of 14 amino acids. The CDR3 here is CASSPAGGTDTQYF. The CDR3 coding sequence is TGTGCCAGCAGTCCGGCGGGAGGGACAGATACGCAGTATTTT. The variable domain in full, completed from reference TRBV7-9 and TRBJ2-3, reads DTGVSQNPRHKITKRGQNVTFRCDPISEHNRLYWYRQTLGQGPEFLTYFQNEAQLEKSRLLSDRFSAERPKGSFSTLEIQRTEQGDSAMYLCASSPAGGTDTQYFGPGTRLTVL.

The chain uses TRBV27 and TRBJ2-7; D is possibly TRBD2 (6 bases). The CDR3 sequence is 15 residues long. CDR1 is MNHEY, CDR2 SMNVEV, per germline (reference sequence). V lost 0 bases and J 4 bases, leaving 13 bases between the germline ends. CDR3 sequence reads: CASSLSDWGVYEQYF. CDR3 DNA: TGTGCCAGCAGTTTATCGGACTGGGGGGTTTACGAGCAGTACTTC.

This clone was observed a handful of times. The rearrangement joins TRBV3-1 (or the pseudogene TRBV3-2) to TRBJ1-2; perhaps TRBD1 as D (6 bases). V lost 3 bases, J lost 3 bases, and 14 bases lay in between. This CDR3 has 15 amino acids. Per germline, CDR1 LGHDT and CDR2 YNNKEL (reference sequence). CDR3 nucleotide sequence: TGTGCCAGCAGCCAGAGGGGGTCTGGAGACTATGGCTACACCTTC. It yields the protein CASSQRGSGDYGYTF.

A single count supports this clone. This chain joins TRBV5-6 and TRBJ1-5; 10 nucleotides line up with TRBD1. The germline V gene encodes CDR1 SGHDT and CDR2 YYEEEE. Unmatched junction bases numbered 3, after V lost 4 bases and J lost 2 bases. The CDR3 length is 15 residues. The CDR3 is CASSAGTGGNQPQHF. CDR3 nucleotides: TGTGCCAGCAGCGCCGGGACAGGGGGCAATCAGCCCCAGCATTTT. Full variable domain (outside the CDR3, taken from reference TRBV5-6 and TRBJ1-5): DAGVTQSPTHLIKTRGQQVTLRCSPKSGHDTVSWYQQALGQGPQFIFQYYEEEERQRGNFPDRFSGHQFPNYSSELNVNALLLGDSALYLCASSAGTGGNQPQHFGDGTRLSIL.

This clone was picked up a small number of times. The CDR3 loop is CASSIDKEDRVRAFF. CDR3 nucleotide sequence: TGTGCCAGTAGTATAGATAAGGAGGACAGGGTGCGGGCTTTCTTT. J is TRBJ1-1 and V is TRBV19; 8 bases map to TRBD1. V dropped 0 bases and J dropped 11; count of bases not matched to a gene: 11. Germline CDR1 and CDR2: LNHDA and SQIVND (reference sequence). The CDR3 covers 15 residues. The full variable domain, its missing parts supplied by reference TRBV19 and TRBJ1-1, is DGGITQSPKYLFRKEGQNVTLSCEQNLNHDAMYWYRQDPGQGLRLIYYSQIVNDFQKGDIAEGYSVSREKKESFPLTVTSAQKNPTAFYLCASSIDKEDRVRAFFGQGTRLTVV.

This clone was found many times. The chain has TRBV4-2 and TRBJ2-7; D might be TRBD1 (6 bases). Germline V gene data show CDR1 as LGHNA and CDR2 as YNFKEQ. This CDR3 has 15 residues. The germline V and J ends were trimmed by 4 bases and 2 bases, with 15 bases remaining between them. In nucleotides, the CDR3 is TGTGCCAGCAGCCCGGGCAGGACAGACCCCTACGAGCAGTACTTC. Translating it yields CASSPGRTDPYEQYF.

A few counts support this clone. V gene TRBV6-5 combines with J gene TRBJ1-1; D may be TRBD1 (5 bases). V was clipped by 0 bases and J by 5 bases, with 16 bases between them. The CDR3 is 16 amino acids. The germline V gene encodes CDR1 MNHEY and CDR2 SVGAGI. The CDR3 DNA reads TGTGCCAGCAGTTACTCGAATCGGGACTTAGGGACTGAAGCTTTCTTT. It specifies CASSYSNRDLGTEAFF.

This chain links TRBV28 with TRBJ2-7, with D tentatively TRBD1 (8 bases). Germline V gene sequence: CDR1 MDHEN, CDR2 SYDVKM. The CDR3 is 18 amino acids. V was trimmed by 3 bases and J by 0 bases, leaving 21 bases between them. Here the CDR3 reads CASSLLGGGDRSSYEQYF. CDR3 bases: TGTGCCAGCAGTTTGTTAGGGGGAGGGGACAGGAGCTCCTACGAGCAGTACTTC.

The rearrangement links TRBV28 to TRBJ2-2, with a weak D call TRBD1 (6 bases). The ends were cut back, 6 bases at V and 3 bases at J, with 11 bases in the middle. The CDR3 loop spans 14 amino acids. The V gene's germline CDR1 is MDHEN and CDR2 SYDVKM. CDR3 protein: CASRQGSYTGELFF. The DNA of the CDR3 is TGTGCCAGCAGACAGGGATCGTACACCGGGGAGCTGTTTTTT.

The chain links TRBV23-1 to TRBJ1-1; no definite D call. TRBV23-1 is treated as an ORF (open reading frame) with a function not yet certain. V lost 8 bases, J lost 8 bases, and 15 bases lay in between. The CDR3 runs 12 residues. The CDR3: CASLLGVLEAFF. The CDR3 bases are TGCGCCAGCCTGCTCGGGGTTTTAGAAGCTTTCTTT.

For the CDR3, the DNA is TGTGCCAGCAGCGTAGCAGGCTATGGCTACACCTTC. This gives the protein CASSVAGYGYTF. The V and J genes are TRBV9 and TRBJ1-2, with D hard to call. The V gene lost 0 bases and the J gene lost 4 bases, with 4 bases spanning the gap. Germline CDR1 reads SGDLS; CDR2 reads YYNGEE. This CDR3 has 12 amino acids.

The DNA for the CDR3 is TGTGCCAGCACCCTGGGGCATATGAACACTGAAGCTTTCTTT. It translates to CASTLGHMNTEAFF. The rearrangement uses TRBV27 and TRBJ1-1; TRBD1 is a possible D gene (5 bases). V shed 7 bases and J shed 0 bases, with 12 bases lying between them. Germline CDR1 reads MNHEY; CDR2 reads SMNVEV (reference sequence). The CDR3 covers 14 residues.

The gene calls are TRBV5-8 and TRBJ2-1; 7 nucleotides match TRBD2. V lost 1 base and J lost 4; bases outside the gene matches: 5. The CDR3 covers 15 residues. Germline-derived CDR1 and CDR2 are SGHTS and YDEGEE. CDR3 in DNA: TGTGCCAGCAGCTTGAGCGGGGTATTATACAATGAGCAGTTCTTC. Protein sequence: CASSLSGVLYNEQFF.

CDR3 amino acids: CASRPPSKTSSTDTQYF. The CDR3 bases are TGTGCCAGTAGGCCCCCCTCAAAGACATCTAGCACAGATACGCAGTATTTT. J is TRBJ2-3 and V is TRBV19; D remains ambiguous. The CDR3 totals 17 residues. Germline V gene lookup returns CDR1 LNHDA and CDR2 SQIVND (reference sequence). The V gene lost 6 bases and the J gene lost 0 bases, with 19 bases spanning the gap. The whole variable domain, filled in from reference TRBV19 and TRBJ2-3, reads DGGITQSPKYLFRKEGQNVTLSCEQNLNHDAMYWYRQDPGQGLRLIYYSQIVNDFQKGDIAEGYSVSREKKESFPLTVTSAQKNPTAFYLCASRPPSKTSSTDTQYFGPGTRLTVL.

CDR3 bases: TGTGCCTGGTCTAGCACTAGCCTCAGTGAGCAGTTCTTC. Protein: CAWSSTSLSEQFF. The chain links TRBV30 to TRBJ2-1, with D possibly matching TRBD2 (6 bases). The CDR3 runs 13 residues. V lost 5 bases, J lost 9 bases, and 17 bases lay in between. The V gene's germline CDR1 is GTSNPN and CDR2 SVGIG (reference sequence). The full variable domain, with the rest looked up from reference TRBV30 and TRBJ2-1, is SQTIHQWPATLVQPVGSPLSLECTVEGTSNPNLYWYRQAAGRGLQLLFYSVGIGQISSEVPQNLSASRPQDRQFILSSKKLLLSDSGFYLCAWSSTSLSEQFFGPGTRLTVL.

The chain has TRBV6-5 and TRBJ1-3; unclear D gene. The CDR3 covers 14 residues. Germline V gene data show CDR1 as MNHEY and CDR2 as SVGAGI. Trimming left V 7 bases short and J 0 bases short, with 10 bases between. DNA for the CDR3: TGTGCCAGCAAATCAGGACTCTCTGGAAACACCATATATTTT. The encoded protein is CASKSGLSGNTIYF.

The chain couples TRBV6-1 to TRBJ1-3; D remains unclear. This CDR3 is built from 15 residues. Germline V gives CDR1 MNHNS, CDR2 SASEGT. The V and J ends lost 3 bases and 0 bases respectively, with 9 bases between them. CDR3 sequence (DNA): TGTGCCAGCAGTGACCGAGGTCTCTCTGGAAACACCATATATTTT. Translation gives CASSDRGLSGNTIYF.